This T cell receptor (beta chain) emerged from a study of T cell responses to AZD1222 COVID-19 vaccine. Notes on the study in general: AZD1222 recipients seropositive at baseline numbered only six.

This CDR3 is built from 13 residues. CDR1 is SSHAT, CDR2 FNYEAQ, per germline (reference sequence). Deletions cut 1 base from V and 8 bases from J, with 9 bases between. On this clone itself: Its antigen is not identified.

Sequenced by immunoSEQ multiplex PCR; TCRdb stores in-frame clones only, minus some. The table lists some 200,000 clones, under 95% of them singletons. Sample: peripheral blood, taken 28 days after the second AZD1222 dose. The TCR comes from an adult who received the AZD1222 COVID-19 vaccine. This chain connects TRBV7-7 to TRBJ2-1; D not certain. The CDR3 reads CASSLEVDDEQFF. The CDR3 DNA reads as TGTGCCAGCAGCTTAGAGGTTGACGATGAGCAGTTCTTC.